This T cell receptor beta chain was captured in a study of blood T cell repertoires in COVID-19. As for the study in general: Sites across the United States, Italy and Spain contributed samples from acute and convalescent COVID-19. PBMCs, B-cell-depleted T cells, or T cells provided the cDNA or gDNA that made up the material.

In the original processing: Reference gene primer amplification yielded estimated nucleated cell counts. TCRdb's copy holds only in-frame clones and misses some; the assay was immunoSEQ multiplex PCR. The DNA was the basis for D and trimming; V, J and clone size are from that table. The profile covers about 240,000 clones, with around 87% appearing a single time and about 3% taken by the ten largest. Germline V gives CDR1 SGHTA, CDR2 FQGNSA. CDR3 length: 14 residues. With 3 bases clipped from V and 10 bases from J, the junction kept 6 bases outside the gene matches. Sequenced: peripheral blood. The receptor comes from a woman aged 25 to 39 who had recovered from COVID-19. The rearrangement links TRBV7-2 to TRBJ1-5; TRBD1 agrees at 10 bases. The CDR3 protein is CASSLTGGDRPQHF. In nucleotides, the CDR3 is TGTGCCAGCAGCTTGACAGGGGGCGACCGACCCCAGCATTTT.